Below, 24 T cell receptor beta chains from the same sample are listed, as sequenced in a study of shared clonotypes between healthy human individuals. Generated by immunoSEQ multiplex PCR, the TCRdb table keeps only in-frame clones and is missing some. This table holds some 2,500,000 clones, roughly 92% found once. The sample comprised naive CD4+ T cells from PBMCs. Subset defined: CD45RA+ positively selected. The receptors derive from a man between 18 and 29 years old in good health. Some clones in this sample may be carry-over from other donors' samples.

This clone was seen only once. J is TRBJ1-1 and V is TRBV18; no definite D call. Trimming removed 3 bases from V and 2 bases from J, with 16 bases in between. CDR1 KGHSH and CDR2 LQKENI come from the germline V gene. The CDR3 is made up of 16 amino acids. The CDR3 protein is CASSPALWGTNTEAFF. The CDR3 nucleotides read TGTGCCAGCTCACCCGCTCTCTGGGGTACTAACACTGAAGCTTTCTTT.

The rearrangement uses TRBV29-1 and TRBJ2-5; TRBD2 matches 7 bases. The CDR3 is 13 residues long. Germline lookup yields CDR1 SQVTM and CDR2 ANQGSEA. Trimming took 7 bases from V and 1 from J; bases not matched to a gene: 6. The CDR3 DNA reads TGCAGCGCCGAGGGAGGGCGCCAAGAGACCCAGTACTTC. Translation gives CSAEGGRQETQYF. Supplemented by reference TRBV29-1 and TRBJ2-5, the full variable domain reads SAVISQKPSRDICQRGTSLTIQCQVDSQVTMMFWYRQQPGQSLTLIATANQGSEATYESGFVIDKFPISRPNLTFSTLTVSNMSPEDSSIYLCSAEGGRQETQYFGPGTRLLVL.

The CDR3 loop is CASSAATGDGLFF. CDR3 DNA sequence: TGTGCCAGCAGCGCAGCCACAGGGGACGGGCTGTTTTTT. The J gene is TRBJ1-4, the V gene TRBV9, with 7 bases fitting TRBD1. The J segment lost 14 bases and the V segment lost 3 bases, leaving 10 bases of the junction unmatched. In germline, CDR1 is SGDLS, CDR2 YYNGEE. CDR3 size: 13 residues. The variable domain in full, completed from reference TRBV9 and TRBJ1-4, reads DSGVTQTPKHLITATGQRVTLRCSPRSGDLSVYWYQQSLDQGLQFLIQYYNGEERAKGNILERFSAQQFPDLHSELNLSSLELGDSALYFCASSAATGDGLFFGSGTQLSVL.

The chain couples TRBV5-6 to TRBJ1-5, with unresolved D. Deletions cut 4 bases from V and 0 bases from J, with 8 bases between. CDR3 length: 14 residues. Germline CDR1 SGHDT, CDR2 YYEEEE. The CDR3 bases are TGTGCCAGCAGCGGAAGAGCTAGCAATCAGCCCCAGCATTTT. Protein sequence: CASSGRASNQPQHF.

V and J are TRBV5-4 and TRBJ1-3, with D perhaps matching TRBD1 (6 bases). Germline V CDR1 and CDR2: SGHNT, YYREEE (reference sequence). The CDR3 extends over 16 amino acids. Trimming cost V 3 bases and J 0 bases, with 13 bases left between them. The CDR3 loop is CASSSGQYLSGNTIYF. The CDR3 bases are TGTGCCAGCAGCTCCGGACAGTACCTCTCTGGAAACACCATATATTTT.

V usage is TRBV5-4 and J usage is TRBJ2-1, with D unclear. Trimming removed 2 bases from V and 5 bases from J, with 8 bases in between. Germline assignment: CDR1 SGHNT and CDR2 YYREEE (reference sequence). The length of the CDR3 is 13 residues. The CDR3 protein is CASSFRLNNEQFF. DNA for the CDR3: TGTGCCAGCAGCTTCCGACTCAACAATGAGCAGTTCTTC.

This clone was recorded once. This chain links TRBV6-1 with TRBJ1-2; TRBD1 agrees at 8 bases. The CDR3 totals 13 residues. J lost 9 bases, V lost 4 bases, and 7 bases had no gene match. Germline V gene data show CDR1 as MNHNS and CDR2 as SASEGT. CDR3 residues: CASSVGTGARYTF. The CDR3, as DNA: TGTGCCAGCAGTGTCGGGACAGGCGCCCGCTACACCTTC.

This rearrangement joins TRBV5-1 to TRBJ1-1, with D perhaps TRBD1 (6 bases). This CDR3 region has 18 residues. With 1 base removed from V and 0 bases from J, the gap between germline ends came to 19 bases. Germline CDR1 SGHRS, CDR2 YFSETQ. CDR3 in DNA: TGCGCCAGCAGCTTGCGGGCTGCAGGGGCGGGGATGAACACTGAAGCTTTCTTT. Translation: CASSLRAAGAGMNTEAFF.

This chain links TRBV2 with TRBJ2-2; D not resolved. The CDR3 length is 16 residues. Per the germline V gene, CDR1 is SNHLY and CDR2 is FYNNEI. The ends were cut back, 3 bases at V and 5 bases at J, with 16 bases in the middle. CDR3 in amino acids: CASSEGEWRTTGELFF. In DNA, the CDR3 is TGTGCCAGCAGTGAGGGCGAGTGGAGAACAACCGGGGAGCTGTTTTTT.

J is TRBJ2-1 and V is TRBV6-1, with D hard to call. The CDR3 is 15 amino acids. Germline assignment: CDR1 MNHNS and CDR2 SASEGT. Trimming stripped 4 bases from V and 2 bases from J, with 12 bases between. The CDR3 is CASSGLGFAYNEQFF. The CDR3 DNA sequence: TGTGCCAGCAGTGGCCTCGGGTTCGCCTACAATGAGCAGTTCTTC.

The chain has TRBV4-2 and TRBJ2-3; a possible D gene is TRBD1 (6 bases). CDR3 length: 15 amino acids. V lost 4 bases to trimming and J lost 3 bases, with 14 bases between them. Germline V gene lookup returns CDR1 LGHNA and CDR2 YNFKEQ. The chain's CDR3 is CASSPTGSRTDTQYF. The CDR3 region has the DNA TGTGCCAGCAGCCCCACAGGGTCTAGAACAGATACGCAGTATTTT.

This chain links TRBV7-9 with TRBJ2-5; tentative D call: TRBD2 (5 bases). Germline-derived CDR1 and CDR2 are SEHNR and FQNEAQ (reference sequence). The V and J ends lost 4 bases and 5 bases respectively, with 11 bases between them. The CDR3 sequence is 13 residues long. This CDR3 reads CASSSDSRETQYF. CDR3 DNA sequence: TGTGCCAGCAGCTCGGACTCAAGGGAGACCCAGTACTTC.

This clone was observed a handful of times. In the same sample, other DNA sequences code for this CDR3. This rearrangement joins TRBV6-1 to TRBJ1-3; D gene uncertain. The CDR3 has 15 residues. The germline V gene has CDR1 MNHNS and CDR2 SASEGT. Trimming removed 1 base at V and 0 bases at J, with 7 bases between. Here the CDR3 DNA reads TGTGCCAGCAGTGAAGGACACCGCTCTGGAAACACCATATATTTT. Protein product: CASSEGHRSGNTIYF.

As to this clone: Other DNA sequences in this specimen translate into the identical CDR3. The chain couples TRBV2 to TRBJ2-7; 7 bases map to TRBD2. The CDR3 length is 14 residues. Germline V gene lookup returns CDR1 SNHLY and CDR2 FYNNEI. Unmatched junction bases numbered 1, after V lost 2 bases and J lost 0 bases. For the CDR3, the DNA is TGTGCCAGCAGTGAACGCGGGAGCTCCTACGAGCAGTACTTC. This encodes CASSERGSSYEQYF.

The rearrangement joins TRBV9 to TRBJ2-7; 11 nucleotides line up with TRBD1. CDR1 and CDR2 from the germline V gene are SGDLS and YYNGEE. This CDR3 has 16 amino acids. Trimming took 0 bases from V and 2 from J; bases not matched to a gene: 4. The CDR3 bases are TGTGCCAGCAGCGTAGGGACAGGGGGCCCTCCCTACGAGCAGTACTTC. Amino acids: CASSVGTGGPPYEQYF.

J is TRBJ2-5 and V is TRBV2; 7 nucleotides match TRBD1. The V gene's germline CDR1 is SNHLY and CDR2 FYNNEI. Trimming cost V 7 bases and J 2 bases; bases outside gene matches: 4. CDR3 length equals 13 residues. The DNA for the CDR3 is TGTGCCAGCACGGGGACAGAACAAGAGACCCAGTACTTC. It yields the protein CASTGTEQETQYF. The full variable domain, with the rest looked up from reference TRBV2 and TRBJ2-5, is EPEVTQTPSHQVTQMGQEVILRCVPISNHLYFYWYRQILGQKVEFLVSFYNNEISEKSEIFDDQFSVERPDGSNFTLKIRSTKLEDSAMYFCASTGTEQETQYFGPGTRLLVL.

This chain links TRBV5-1 with TRBJ1-2; D unresolved. Germline CDR1 and CDR2: SGHRS and YFSETQ. Trimming stripped 1 base from V and 4 bases from J, with 17 bases between. The CDR3 covers 16 residues. The CDR3: CASSLFPGTAGYGYTF. DNA for the CDR3: TGCGCCAGCAGCTTGTTCCCGGGTACAGCGGGCTATGGCTACACCTTC.

This chain uses TRBV11-2 with TRBJ2-7; TRBD2 matches at 11 bases. CDR1 and CDR2 from the germline V gene are SGHAT and FQNNGV. The CDR3 is 14 amino acids. J gave up 3 bases and V 3 bases, and 1 base lay outside the gene matches. This CDR3 is CASSLTSGDYEQYF. In DNA, the CDR3 is TGTGCCAGCAGCTTGACTAGCGGGGACTACGAGCAGTACTTC.

The rearrangement links TRBV9 to TRBJ1-1; 11 bases fit TRBD1. This CDR3 has 15 residues. V gave up 3 bases and J gave up 4 bases; unmatched junction bases: 5. Per the germline V gene, CDR1 is SGDLS and CDR2 is YYNGEE. The CDR3 sequence: CASSAPGTGGTEAFF. As DNA, the CDR3 is TGTGCCAGCAGCGCCCCCGGGACAGGGGGCACTGAAGCTTTCTTT. Looking up the rest from reference TRBV9 and TRBJ1-1 gives the full variable domain: DSGVTQTPKHLITATGQRVTLRCSPRSGDLSVYWYQQSLDQGLQFLIQYYNGEERAKGNILERFSAQQFPDLHSELNLSSLELGDSALYFCASSAPGTGGTEAFFGQGTRLTVV.

Concerning this clone: Other DNA sequences of this sample code for an identical CDR3. This chain links TRBV19 with TRBJ2-7; a weak D match, TRBD1 (6 bases). This CDR3 comprises 15 residues. Trimming shortened V by 5 bases and J by 3 bases, and 17 bases separated the two germline ends. Germline V gene sequence: CDR1 LNHDA, CDR2 SQIVND (reference sequence). CDR3: CASSPTGTLSYEQYF. CDR3 coding DNA: TGTGCCAGTAGTCCAACCGGGACACTGAGCTACGAGCAGTACTTC.

In DNA, the CDR3 is TGTGCCAGCAGCCACGGGAGTCGAGGCCCCACAGATACGCAGTATTTT. Translated, it gives CASSHGSRGPTDTQYF. The chain joins TRBV5-4 to TRBJ2-3; the D gene is possibly TRBD2 (6 bases). There are 16 residues in the CDR3. Trimming removed 4 bases at V and 2 bases at J, with 17 bases between. CDR1 and CDR2 from the germline V gene are SGHNT and YYREEE (reference sequence).

The V call is TRBV19, the J call TRBJ1-2; no clear D. The V and J ends lost 2 bases and 0 bases respectively, with 10 bases between them. The length of the CDR3 is 15 residues. Germline values: CDR1 LNHDA, CDR2 SQIVND (reference sequence). As DNA, the CDR3 is TGTGCCAGTAGTATAAGCAGATTCGCTAACTATGGCTACACCTTC. Amino acids: CASSISRFANYGYTF.

The V and J genes are TRBV18 and TRBJ1-5, with 9 positions matching TRBD1. With 3 bases clipped from V and 1 base from J, the junction kept 4 bases outside the gene matches. Germline V gene lookup returns CDR1 KGHSH and CDR2 LQKENI. The CDR3 sequence is 16 residues long. The DNA for the CDR3 is TGTGCCAGCTCACCGTCCGGGACAGGGAGCAATCAGCCCCAGCATTTT. As protein: CASSPSGTGSNQPQHF.

The chain combines TRBV28 with TRBJ2-2; 7 nucleotides agree with TRBD1. The V gene's germline CDR1 is MDHEN and CDR2 SYDVKM. Germline trimming cut 7 bases from V and 1 base from J; bases unmatched to any gene: 6. The CDR3 contains 15 residues. The CDR3 protein is CASNRRGQNTGELFF. The CDR3, as DNA: TGTGCCAGCAACCGAAGGGGGCAGAACACCGGGGAGCTGTTTTTT.